This T cell receptor beta chain was sequenced during a study of blood T cell repertoires in COVID-19 (dated by TCRdb to the early 2020s). A note on the overall study: Samples from collaborators originated in the United States, Italy and Spain and spanned both the acute and convalescent phases of COVID-19. The prospective study material was composed of cDNA or gDNA derived from T cells, B-cell-depleted T cells, or PBMCs. Subjects who had been exposed to COVID-19, were actively infected with it, or had recovered from it provided the deeply sampled blood TCRbeta repertoires that made up the dataset. The repertoires were released in a freely available public database meant as a resource for research on the immune response to SARS-CoV-2. The samples were drawn from the first 160 participants of the ongoing ImmuneRACE study and from 950 to 1,500 subjects provided by 6 global collaborators. The sample metadata nearly always contained a de-identified subject ID, COVID-19 status, age in years and sex. Where available, HLA class I and class II types were taken from metadata supplied by the sample provider and were not determined by assay-based typing. What the authors observed across the whole study: How much clinical and demographic metadata was included differed by source and by participant, and the metadata was provided uncurated.

Concerning this clone itself: The antigen it recognizes is unknown. The junction and the germline gene differ at one end; a read error may be behind it.

In Seattle, one collaborating source enrolled patients while the infection was active and tracked those patients longitudinally over the course of disease. Collaborating institutions collected whole blood in K2EDTA tubes following their own protocols. For TCRbeta analysis, collaborators shipped samples as frozen whole blood, isolated PBMCs, or DNA extracted from either of those sample types. The immunoSEQ Assay, a bias-controlled multiplex PCR, was used to amplify TCRbeta CDR3 regions from genomic DNA. For the original study's pipeline: Nucleated cell counts per sample were estimated from amplification of reference gene primers within the assay. To quantify the absolute abundance of each unique TCRbeta CDR3 rearrangement, sequence reads were collapsed and filtered. Productive Simpson clonality was computed per sample as the square root of Simpson's diversity index over productive rearrangements. The table was pulled from immuneACCESS by TCRdb, which kept in-frame rearrangements only. Such tables lose some clones; where checked, under half of the loss comes from unresolved V genes, and the rest has no known cause. The V and J calls and clone size come from that table; D and trimming were worked out from the DNA. The sample table holds roughly 200,000 clones, of which approximately 84% were seen once. The top ten clonotypes cover about 7.8% of the sample.

The CDR3 runs 11 residues from the cysteine to the phenylalanine. Only the CDR3 DNA is retained, 33 bases long and in frame from the first base. The germline V gene (reference sequence) specifies LGHDT as CDR1 and YNNKEL as CDR2. The receptor was derived from a woman aged 80 or older with COVID-19, enrolled during active disease. The chain was built from TRBV3-1 (or the pseudogene TRBV3-2) and TRBJ2-7, with the D segment identity uncertain. The sequenced sample was peripheral blood. The CDR3 protein is CASSRAREQHF. DNA sequence: TGTGCCAGCAGCCGGGCTCGCGAGCAGCACTTC.